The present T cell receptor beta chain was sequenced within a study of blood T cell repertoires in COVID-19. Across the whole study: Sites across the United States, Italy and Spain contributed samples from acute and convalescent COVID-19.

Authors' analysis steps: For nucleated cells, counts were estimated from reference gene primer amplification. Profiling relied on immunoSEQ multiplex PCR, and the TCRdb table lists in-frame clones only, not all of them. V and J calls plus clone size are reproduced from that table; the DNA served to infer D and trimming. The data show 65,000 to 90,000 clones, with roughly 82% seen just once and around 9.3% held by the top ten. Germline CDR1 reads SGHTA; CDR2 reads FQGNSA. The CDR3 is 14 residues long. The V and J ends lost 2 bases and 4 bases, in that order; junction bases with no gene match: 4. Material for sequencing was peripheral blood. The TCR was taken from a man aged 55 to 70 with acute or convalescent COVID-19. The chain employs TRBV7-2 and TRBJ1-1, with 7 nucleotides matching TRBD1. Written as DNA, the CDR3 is TGTGCCAGCAGCTTACACAGGGACAGCACTGAAGCTTTCTTT. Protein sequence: CASSLHRDSTEAFF.